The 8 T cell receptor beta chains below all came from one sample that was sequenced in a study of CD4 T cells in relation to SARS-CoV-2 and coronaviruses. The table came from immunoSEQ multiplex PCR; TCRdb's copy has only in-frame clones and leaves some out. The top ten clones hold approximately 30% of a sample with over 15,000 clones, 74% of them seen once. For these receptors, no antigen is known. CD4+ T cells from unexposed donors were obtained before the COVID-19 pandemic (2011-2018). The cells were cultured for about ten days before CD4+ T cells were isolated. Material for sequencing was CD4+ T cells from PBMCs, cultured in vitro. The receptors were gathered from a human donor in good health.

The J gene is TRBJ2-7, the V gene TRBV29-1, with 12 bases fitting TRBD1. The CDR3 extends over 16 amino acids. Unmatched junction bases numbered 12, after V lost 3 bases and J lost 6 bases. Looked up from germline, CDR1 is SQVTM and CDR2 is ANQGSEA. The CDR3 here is CSVEGPSGTGGSEQYF. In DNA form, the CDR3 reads TGCAGCGTTGAGGGACCGTCTGGGACAGGGGGCTCCGAGCAGTACTTC.

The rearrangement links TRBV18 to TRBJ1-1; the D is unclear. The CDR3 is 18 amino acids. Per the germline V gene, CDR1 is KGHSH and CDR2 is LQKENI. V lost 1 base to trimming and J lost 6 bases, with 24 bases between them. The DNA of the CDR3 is TGTGCCAGCTCACCACAGAGAGGTTCTGTAACGGTCGGGCCTGAAGCTTTCTTT. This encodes CASSPQRGSVTVGPEAFF. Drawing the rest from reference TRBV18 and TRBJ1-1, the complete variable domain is NAGVMQNPRHLVRRRGQEARLRCSPMKGHSHVYWYRQLPEEGLKFMVYLQKENIIDESGMPKERFSAEFPKEGPSILRIQQVVRGDSAAYFCASSPQRGSVTVGPEAFFGQGTRLTVV.

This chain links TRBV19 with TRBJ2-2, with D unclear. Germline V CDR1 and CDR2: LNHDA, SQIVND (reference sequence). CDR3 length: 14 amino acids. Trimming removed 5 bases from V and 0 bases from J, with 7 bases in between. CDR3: CASSRRANTGELFF. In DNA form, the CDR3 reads TGTGCCAGTAGTCGTAGGGCGAACACCGGGGAGCTGTTTTTT.

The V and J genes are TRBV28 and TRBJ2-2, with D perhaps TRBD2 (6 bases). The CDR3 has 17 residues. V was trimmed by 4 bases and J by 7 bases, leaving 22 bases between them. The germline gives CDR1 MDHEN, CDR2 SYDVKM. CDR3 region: CASSSPFSGSRVGELFF. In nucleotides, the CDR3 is TGTGCCAGCAGTTCCCCATTTTCCGGGAGTCGGGTCGGGGAGCTGTTTTTT.

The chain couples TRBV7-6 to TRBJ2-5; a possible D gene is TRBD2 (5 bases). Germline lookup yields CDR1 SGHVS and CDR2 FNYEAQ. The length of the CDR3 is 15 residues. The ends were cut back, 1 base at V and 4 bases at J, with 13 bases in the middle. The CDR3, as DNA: TGTGCCAGCAGCTTAGGCTCGGCGGGCAGAGAGACCCAGTACTTC. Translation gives CASSLGSAGRETQYF.

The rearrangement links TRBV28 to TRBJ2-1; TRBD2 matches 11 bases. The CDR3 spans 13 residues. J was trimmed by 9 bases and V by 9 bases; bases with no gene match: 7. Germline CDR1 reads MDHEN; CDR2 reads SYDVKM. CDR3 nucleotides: TGTGCCAGTAAGACTAGCGGGGATGTTGAGCAGTTCTTC. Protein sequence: CASKTSGDVEQFF. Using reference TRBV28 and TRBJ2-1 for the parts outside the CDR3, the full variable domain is DVKVTQSSRYLVKRTGEKVFLECVQDMDHENMFWYRQDPGLGLRLIYFSYDVKMKEKGDIPEGYSVSREKKERFSLILESASTNQTSMYLCASKTSGDVEQFFGPGTRLTVL.

The CDR3 is CASSIGPSNQPQHF. CDR3 coding DNA: TGTGCCAGTAGTATAGGCCCGAGCAATCAGCCCCAGCATTTT. This chain links TRBV19 with TRBJ1-5; no clear D gene. Trimming took 1 base from V and 1 from J, leaving 5 bases between them. CDR1 is LNHDA and CDR2 is SQIVND in the germline V gene (reference sequence). The CDR3 runs 14 residues.

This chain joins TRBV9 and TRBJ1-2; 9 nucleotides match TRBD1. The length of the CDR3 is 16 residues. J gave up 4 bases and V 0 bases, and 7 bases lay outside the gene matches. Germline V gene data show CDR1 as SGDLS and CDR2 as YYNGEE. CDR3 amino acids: CASSVATGTGIYGYTF. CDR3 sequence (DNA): TGTGCCAGCAGCGTAGCTACCGGGACAGGGATCTATGGCTACACCTTC.